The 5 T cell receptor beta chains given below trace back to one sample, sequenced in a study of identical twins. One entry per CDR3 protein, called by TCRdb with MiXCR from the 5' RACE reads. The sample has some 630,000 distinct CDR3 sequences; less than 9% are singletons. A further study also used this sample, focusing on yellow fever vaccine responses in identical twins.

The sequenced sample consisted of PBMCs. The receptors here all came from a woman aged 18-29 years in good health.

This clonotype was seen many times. CDR3 nucleotides: TGTGCCAGCATGAGGAGTCTCGAGTCCCGCACAGATACGCAGTATTTT. As protein: CASMRSLESRTDTQYF. This chain connects TRBV2 to TRBJ2-3, with D uncertain. The CDR3 covers 16 residues. CDR1 and CDR2 (germline): SNHLY, FYNNEI. The V and J ends lost 7 bases and 1 base respectively, with 18 bases between them.

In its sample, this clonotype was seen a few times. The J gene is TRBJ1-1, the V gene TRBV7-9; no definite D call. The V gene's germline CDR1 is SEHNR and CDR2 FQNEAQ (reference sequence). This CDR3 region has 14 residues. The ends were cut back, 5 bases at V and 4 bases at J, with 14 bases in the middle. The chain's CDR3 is CASSVLGGGTEAFF. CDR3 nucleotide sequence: TGTGCCAGCAGCGTGTTGGGAGGCGGCACTGAAGCTTTCTTT.

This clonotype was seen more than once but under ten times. The CDR3 sequence is CASSLRYQGWNSPLHF. In DNA, the CDR3 is TGTGCCAGCAGTTTAAGATATCAGGGTTGGAATTCACCCCTCCACTTT. V gene TRBV12-3 or TRBV12-4 combines with J gene TRBJ1-6, with a possible D match to TRBD1 (5 bases). The CDR3 runs to 16 residues. V was pared by 2 bases and J by 7 bases, with 15 bases between.

In nucleotides, the CDR3 is TGTGCCAGCAGCCCCAGCTTAGCGGGGGTTTACAATGAGCAGTTCTTC. This sequence encodes CASSPSLAGVYNEQFF. The V and J genes are TRBV9 and TRBJ2-1, with 9 bases identical to TRBD2. The CDR3 contains 16 residues. Germline V gene sequence: CDR1 SGDLS, CDR2 YYNGEE. V was clipped by 4 bases and J by 4 bases; unmatched bases: 9.

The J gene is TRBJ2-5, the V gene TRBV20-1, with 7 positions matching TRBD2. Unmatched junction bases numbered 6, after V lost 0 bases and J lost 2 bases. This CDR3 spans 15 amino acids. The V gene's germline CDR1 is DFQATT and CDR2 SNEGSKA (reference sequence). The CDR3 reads CSAREPSGRQETQYF. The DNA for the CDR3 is TGCAGTGCTAGAGAGCCTAGCGGTAGGCAAGAGACCCAGTACTTC.